The clone carrying this T cell receptor (beta chain) was seen a few times. This record belongs to a study of blood T cell repertoires in COVID-19. Looking at the study overall: Acute and convalescent COVID-19 specimens originated in the United States, Italy and Spain. The analysed material was cDNA or gDNA that came from T cells, B-cell-depleted T cells, or PBMCs.

Original handling: From reference gene primer amplification, estimates of nucleated cell counts were derived. The repertoire was sequenced with immunoSEQ multiplex PCR; TCRdb's copy has only in-frame clones and lacks some. V and J calls and clone size are copied from that table; D and trimming were computed from the DNA. This repertoire shows about 190,000 clones, roughly 80% found once; its top ten account for roughly 12%. This CDR3 is 16 amino acids long. Germline CDR1 is SGHRS and CDR2 is YFSETQ. J lost 8 bases, V lost 4 bases, and 8 bases had no gene match. This TCR derives from a woman aged 50 to 65 with acute or convalescent COVID-19. V usage is TRBV5-1 and J usage is TRBJ2-1; 14 nucleotides align to TRBD2. Sequenced input: peripheral blood. Here the CDR3 reads CASSRDGTSGSDEQFF. The DNA for the CDR3 is TGCGCCAGCAGCAGGGACGGGACTAGCGGGAGCGATGAGCAGTTCTTC. The full variable domain, completed using reference TRBV5-1 and TRBJ2-1, is KAGVTQTPRYLIKTRGQQVTLSCSPISGHRSVSWYQQTPGQGLQFLFEYFSETQRNKGNFPGRFSGRQFSNSRSEMNVSTLELGDSALYLCASSRDGTSGSDEQFFGPGTRLTVL.